Listed below are T cell receptor beta chains from one sample, sequenced in a study of cytomegalovirus exposure and HLA in healthy donors. Sequenced by immunoSEQ multiplex PCR; TCRdb stores in-frame clones only, minus some. The sample has about 130,000 clones; 70% to 80% are singletons. The source material was PBMCs. These receptors originate from a woman aged 50 to 65 in good health and CMV-seronegative. Both conserved end residues are part of each CDR3. The D gene is left open where the match is weak. Clone sizes are given selectively: once, few, many, or a class where the clone is expanded.

clone size: few; D gene: NA; CDR3 length: 11; J gene: TRBJ2-7; V gene: TRBV4-3; CDR3 protein: CASRGGGQQYF; CDR3 DNA: TGCGCCAGCAGAGGAGGGGGCCAGCAGTACTTC
clone size: NA; D gene: TRBD1; CDR3 length: 17; J gene: TRBJ1-2; V gene: TRBV13; CDR3 protein: CASTSKGQLRGMDGYTF; CDR3 DNA: TGTGCCAGCACCTCAAAGGGACAGTTGAGGGGCATGGATGGCTACACCTTC
clone size: NA; D gene: TRBD2; CDR3 length: 16; J gene: TRBJ2-1; V gene: TRBV7-3; CDR3 protein: CASSLSGLAGFGEQFF; CDR3 DNA: TGTGCCAGCAGCTTAAGCGGCCTAGCGGGATTCGGTGAGCAGTTCTTC
clone size: NA; D gene: TRBD1; CDR3 length: 13; J gene: TRBJ1-2; V gene: TRBV6-6; CDR3 protein: CASSEGAGGRYTF; CDR3 DNA: TGTGCCAGCAGTGAGGGGGCAGGGGGTCGCTACACCTTC
clone size: once; D gene: TRBD1; CDR3 length: 13; J gene: TRBJ2-5; V gene: TRBV14; CDR3 protein: CASSWTGKETQYF; CDR3 DNA: TGTGCCAGCAGCTGGACAGGGAAGGAGACCCAGTACTTC
clone size: NA; D gene: NA; CDR3 length: 15; J gene: TRBJ1-1; V gene: TRBV5-4; CDR3 protein: CASSLIRGLNTEAFF; CDR3 DNA: TGTGCCAGCAGCTTGATCCGGGGTTTGAACACTGAAGCTTTCTTT
clone size: once; D gene: NA; CDR3 length: 15; J gene: TRBJ2-1; V gene: TRBV28; CDR3 protein: CASSFLVESYNEQFF; CDR3 DNA: TGTGCCAGCAGTTTTCTGGTAGAATCCTACAATGAGCAGTTCTTC
clone size: NA; D gene: TRBD2; CDR3 length: 16; J gene: TRBJ2-7; V gene: TRBV7-2; CDR3 protein: CASRPGLAGVTYEQYF; CDR3 DNA: TGTGCCAGCAGACCCGGACTAGCGGGAGTTACCTACGAGCAGTACTTC
clone size: few; D gene: NA; CDR3 length: 12; J gene: TRBJ2-3; V gene: TRBV2; CDR3 protein: CASSLRADTQYF; CDR3 DNA: TGTGCCAGCAGTCTTAGAGCAGATACGCAGTATTTT
clone size: NA; D gene: NA; CDR3 length: 13; J gene: TRBJ1-1; V gene: TRBV6-5; CDR3 protein: CASLRGQNTEAFF; CDR3 DNA: TGTGCCAGCCTGCGGGGCCAGAACACTGAAGCTTTCTTT
clone size: NA; D gene: NA; CDR3 length: 13; J gene: TRBJ1-5; V gene: TRBV28; CDR3 protein: CASQAGGDQPQHF; CDR3 DNA: TGTGCCAGTCAGGCGGGGGGGGATCAGCCCCAGCATTTT
clone size: NA; D gene: NA; CDR3 length: 15; J gene: TRBJ2-5; V gene: TRBV15; CDR3 protein: CATSRDFTSSETQYF; CDR3 DNA: TGTGCCACCAGCAGAGATTTCACTTCCTCCGAGACCCAGTACTTC
clone size: few; D gene: TRBD1; CDR3 length: 15; J gene: TRBJ1-5; V gene: TRBV4-3; CDR3 protein: CASSQMTGGDQPQHF; CDR3 DNA: TGCGCCAGCAGCCAGATGACAGGGGGCGATCAGCCCCAGCATTTT
clone size: NA; D gene: NA; CDR3 length: 14; J gene: TRBJ1-2; V gene: TRBV27; CDR3 protein: CASSLWAGNYGYTF; CDR3 DNA: TGTGCCAGCAGTTTATGGGCAGGGAACTATGGCTACACCTTC
clone size: NA; D gene: NA; CDR3 length: 14; J gene: TRBJ1-1; V gene: TRBV28; CDR3 protein: CASSLYGGSTEAFF; CDR3 DNA: TGTGCCAGCAGTTTATATGGAGGGTCGACTGAAGCTTTCTTT
clone size: NA; D gene: NA; CDR3 length: 15; J gene: TRBJ2-3; V gene: TRBV6-4; CDR3 protein: CASSADSAYTDTQYF; CDR3 DNA: TGTGCCAGCAGTGCCGATAGCGCCTACACAGATACGCAGTATTTT
clone size: NA; D gene: TRBD2; CDR3 length: 15; J gene: TRBJ2-7; V gene: TRBV7-6; CDR3 protein: CASSSTGTTIGEQYF; CDR3 DNA: TGTGCCAGCAGCTCCACCGGGACTACGATCGGCGAGCAGTACTTC
clone size: NA; D gene: NA; CDR3 length: 13; J gene: TRBJ2-1; V gene: TRBV29-1; CDR3 protein: CSARLPGYNEQFF; CDR3 DNA: TGCAGCGCAAGACTTCCGGGGTACAATGAGCAGTTCTTC
clone size: NA; D gene: NA; CDR3 length: 13; J gene: TRBJ1-1; V gene: TRBV28; CDR3 protein: CASSVQENTEAFF; CDR3 DNA: TGTGCCAGCAGCGTCCAGGAGAACACTGAAGCTTTCTTT
clone size: NA; D gene: TRBD2; CDR3 length: 16; J gene: TRBJ2-5; V gene: TRBV29-1; CDR3 protein: CSVGGGLAGVQETQYF; CDR3 DNA: TGCAGCGTCGGGGGGGGACTAGCGGGAGTTCAGGAGACCCAGTACTTC
clone size: NA; D gene: NA; CDR3 length: 13; J gene: TRBJ2-1; V gene: TRBV11-3; CDR3 protein: CASSPHSYNEQFF; CDR3 DNA: TGTGCCAGCAGCCCCCATTCCTACAATGAGCAGTTCTTC
clone size: NA; D gene: TRBD1; CDR3 length: 13; J gene: TRBJ1-5; V gene: TRBV29-1; CDR3 protein: CSVGGTGGEPQHF; CDR3 DNA: TGCAGCGTGGGGGGGACAGGGGGGGAGCCCCAGCATTTT
clone size: NA; D gene: NA; CDR3 length: 16; J gene: TRBJ1-1; V gene: TRBV28; CDR3 protein: CASSLAGFPSNTEAFF; CDR3 DNA: TGTGCCAGCAGTTTGGCGGGGTTTCCAAGCAACACTGAAGCTTTCTTT
clone size: once; D gene: NA; CDR3 length: 14; J gene: TRBJ2-7; V gene: TRBV19; CDR3 protein: CASSPFSGTYEQYF; CDR3 DNA: TGTGCCAGTAGTCCTTTTAGCGGTACCTACGAGCAGTACTTC
clone size: NA; D gene: TRBD2; CDR3 length: 15; J gene: TRBJ2-3; V gene: TRBV6-1; CDR3 protein: CASSDRAGGPDTQYF; CDR3 DNA: TGTGCCAGCAGTGATCGGGCGGGAGGCCCAGATACGCAGTATTTT
clone size: NA; D gene: NA; CDR3 length: 14; J gene: TRBJ2-3; V gene: TRBV28; CDR3 protein: CASSLLGGGDTQYF; CDR3 DNA: TGTGCCAGCAGTTTGCTAGGGGGGGGAGATACGCAGTATTTT
clone size: NA; D gene: TRBD2; CDR3 length: 15; J gene: TRBJ2-2; V gene: TRBV6-5; CDR3 protein: CASSLAGGGSGELFF; CDR3 DNA: TGTGCCAGCAGTTTGGCGGGAGGCGGGTCCGGGGAGCTGTTTTTT
clone size: NA; D gene: TRBD1; CDR3 length: 14; J gene: TRBJ1-1; V gene: TRBV6-5; CDR3 protein: CASSFGTGNTEAFF; CDR3 DNA: TGTGCCAGCAGTTTTGGGACAGGGAACACTGAAGCTTTCTTT
clone size: NA; D gene: NA; CDR3 length: 13; J gene: TRBJ2-2; V gene: TRBV7-3; CDR3 protein: CASSPTPGGELFF; CDR3 DNA: TGTGCCAGCAGCCCCACCCCCGGCGGGGAGCTGTTTTTT
clone size: few; D gene: NA; CDR3 length: 17; J gene: TRBJ1-1; V gene: TRBV28; CDR3 protein: CASSFRGGAWGITEAFF; CDR3 DNA: TGTGCCAGCAGTTTTCGGGGGGGCGCGTGGGGTATCACTGAAGCTTTCTTT
clone size: NA; D gene: NA; CDR3 length: 15; J gene: TRBJ1-1; V gene: TRBV9; CDR3 protein: CASSVEAKLNTEAFF; CDR3 DNA: TGTGCCAGCAGCGTAGAAGCCAAATTGAACACTGAAGCTTTCTTT
clone size: NA; D gene: TRBD1; CDR3 length: 12; J gene: TRBJ1-2; V gene: TRBV29-1; CDR3 protein: CSVGHTGVGYTF; CDR3 DNA: TGCAGCGTTGGACACACAGGGGTTGGCTACACCTTC